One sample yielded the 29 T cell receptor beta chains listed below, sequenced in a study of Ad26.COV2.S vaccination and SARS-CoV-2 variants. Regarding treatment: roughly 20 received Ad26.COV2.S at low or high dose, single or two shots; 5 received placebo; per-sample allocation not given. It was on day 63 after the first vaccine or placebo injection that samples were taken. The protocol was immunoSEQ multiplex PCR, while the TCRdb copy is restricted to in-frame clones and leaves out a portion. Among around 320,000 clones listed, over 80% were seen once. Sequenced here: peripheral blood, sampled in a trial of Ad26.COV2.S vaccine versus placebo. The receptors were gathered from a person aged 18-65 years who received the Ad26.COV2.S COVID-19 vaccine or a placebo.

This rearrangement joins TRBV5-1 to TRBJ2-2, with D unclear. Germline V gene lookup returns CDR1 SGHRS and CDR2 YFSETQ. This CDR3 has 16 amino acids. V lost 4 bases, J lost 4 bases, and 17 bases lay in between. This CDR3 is CASSLGPESGTGELFF. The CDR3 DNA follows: TGCGCCAGCAGCCTCGGACCTGAATCGGGCACCGGGGAGCTGTTTTTT.

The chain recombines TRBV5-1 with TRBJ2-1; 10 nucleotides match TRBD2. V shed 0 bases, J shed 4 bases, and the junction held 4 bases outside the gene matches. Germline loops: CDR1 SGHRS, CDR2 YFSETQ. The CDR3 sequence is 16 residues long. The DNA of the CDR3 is TGCGCCAGCAGCTTGGCCCTAGCGGGGGAATACAATGAGCAGTTCTTC. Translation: CASSLALAGEYNEQFF.

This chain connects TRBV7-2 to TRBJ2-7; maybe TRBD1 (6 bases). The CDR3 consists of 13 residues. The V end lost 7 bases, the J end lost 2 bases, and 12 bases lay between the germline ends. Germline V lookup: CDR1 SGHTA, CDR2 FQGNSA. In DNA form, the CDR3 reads TGTGCCAGCAACCGGGACAATGCCTACGAGCAGTACTTC. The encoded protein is CASNRDNAYEQYF.

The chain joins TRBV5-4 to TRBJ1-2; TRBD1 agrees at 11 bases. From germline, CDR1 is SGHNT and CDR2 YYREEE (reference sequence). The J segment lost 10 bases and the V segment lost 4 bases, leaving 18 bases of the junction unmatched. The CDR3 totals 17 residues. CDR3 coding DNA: TGTGCCAGCAGCACTAAACCCGGGGGACAGGGGGGAAGTGACTACACCTTC. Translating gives CASSTKPGGQGGSDYTF.

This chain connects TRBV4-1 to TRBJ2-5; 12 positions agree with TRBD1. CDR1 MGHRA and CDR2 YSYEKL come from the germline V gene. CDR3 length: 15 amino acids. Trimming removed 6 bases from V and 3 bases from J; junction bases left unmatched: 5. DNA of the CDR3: TGCGCCAGCAGAACCGGGACAGGGGGCGAAGAGACCCAGTACTTC. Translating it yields CASRTGTGGEETQYF.

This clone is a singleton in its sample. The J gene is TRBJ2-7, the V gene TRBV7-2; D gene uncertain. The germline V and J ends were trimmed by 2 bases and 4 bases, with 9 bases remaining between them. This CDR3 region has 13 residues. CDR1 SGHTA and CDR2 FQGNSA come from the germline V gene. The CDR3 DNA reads TGTGCCAGCAGCTTATATAACTTTTACGAGCAGTACTTC. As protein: CASSLYNFYEQYF. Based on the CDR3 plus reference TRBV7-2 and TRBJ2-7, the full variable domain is GAGVSQSPSNKVTEKGKDVELRCDPISGHTALYWYRQSLGQGLEFLIYFQGNSAPDKSGLPSDRFSAERTGGSVSTLTIQRTQQEDSAVYLCASSLYNFYEQYFGPGTRLTVT.

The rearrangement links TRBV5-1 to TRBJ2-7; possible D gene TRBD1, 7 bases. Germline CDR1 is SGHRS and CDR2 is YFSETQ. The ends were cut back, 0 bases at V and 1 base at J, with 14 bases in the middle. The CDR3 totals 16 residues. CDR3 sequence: CASSLAVQGGSYEQYF. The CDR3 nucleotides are TGCGCCAGCAGCTTGGCCGTTCAGGGGGGATCCTACGAGCAGTACTTC. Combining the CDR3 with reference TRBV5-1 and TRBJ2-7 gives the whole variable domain KAGVTQTPRYLIKTRGQQVTLSCSPISGHRSVSWYQQTPGQGLQFLFEYFSETQRNKGNFPGRFSGRQFSNSRSEMNVSTLELGDSALYLCASSLAVQGGSYEQYFGPGTRLTVT.

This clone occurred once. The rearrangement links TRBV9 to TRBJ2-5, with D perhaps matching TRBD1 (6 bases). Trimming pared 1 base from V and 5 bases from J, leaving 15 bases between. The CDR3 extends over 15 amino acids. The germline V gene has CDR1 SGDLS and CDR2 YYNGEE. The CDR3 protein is CASSVRYRVDETQYF. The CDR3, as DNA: TGTGCCAGCAGCGTACGTTACAGGGTGGACGAGACCCAGTACTTC.

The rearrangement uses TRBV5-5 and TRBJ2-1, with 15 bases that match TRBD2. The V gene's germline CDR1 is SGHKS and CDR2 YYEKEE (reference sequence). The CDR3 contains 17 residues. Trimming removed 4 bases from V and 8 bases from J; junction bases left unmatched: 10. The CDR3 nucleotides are TGTGCCAGCAGCGCACCCGGGACTAGCGGGGGGTTGGATGAGCAGTTCTTC. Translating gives CASSAPGTSGGLDEQFF.

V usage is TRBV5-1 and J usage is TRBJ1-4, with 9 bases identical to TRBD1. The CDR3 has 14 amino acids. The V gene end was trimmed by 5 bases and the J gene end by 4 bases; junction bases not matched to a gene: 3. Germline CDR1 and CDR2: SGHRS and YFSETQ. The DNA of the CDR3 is TGCGCCAGCAGGGGACAGGGTGGTAATGAAAAACTGTTTTTT. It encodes CASRGQGGNEKLFF.

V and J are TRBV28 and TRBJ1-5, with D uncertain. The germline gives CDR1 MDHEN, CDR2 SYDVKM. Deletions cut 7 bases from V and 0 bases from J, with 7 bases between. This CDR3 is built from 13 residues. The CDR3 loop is CASKRGSNQPQHF. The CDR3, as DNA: TGTGCCAGCAAGCGGGGTAGCAATCAGCCCCAGCATTTT. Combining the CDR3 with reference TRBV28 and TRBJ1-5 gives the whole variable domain DVKVTQSSRYLVKRTGEKVFLECVQDMDHENMFWYRQDPGLGLRLIYFSYDVKMKEKGDIPEGYSVSREKKERFSLILESASTNQTSMYLCASKRGSNQPQHFGDGTRLSIL.

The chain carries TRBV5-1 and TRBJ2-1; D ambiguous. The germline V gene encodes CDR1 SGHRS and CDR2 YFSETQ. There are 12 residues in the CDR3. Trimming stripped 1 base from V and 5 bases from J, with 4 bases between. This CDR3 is CASSLLNNEQFF. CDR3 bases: TGCGCCAGCAGCTTGCTCAACAATGAGCAGTTCTTC.

The CDR3 spells CATQYRAEQYF. The DNA of the CDR3 is TGTGCCACTCAGTACAGGGCCGAGCAGTACTTC. V and J are TRBV30 and TRBJ2-7; the D gene is possibly TRBD1 (6 bases). The CDR3 contains 11 residues. Trimming removed 8 bases from V and 6 bases from J, with 14 bases in between. Germline V gene data show CDR1 as GTSNPN and CDR2 as SVGIG (reference sequence).

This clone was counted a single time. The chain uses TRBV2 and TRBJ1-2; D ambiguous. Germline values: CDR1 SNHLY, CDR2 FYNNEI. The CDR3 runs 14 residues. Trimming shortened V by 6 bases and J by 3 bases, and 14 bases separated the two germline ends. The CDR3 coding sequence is TGTGCCAGCAGCCCCCAAGTGGGTGACTATGGCTACACCTTC. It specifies CASSPQVGDYGYTF.

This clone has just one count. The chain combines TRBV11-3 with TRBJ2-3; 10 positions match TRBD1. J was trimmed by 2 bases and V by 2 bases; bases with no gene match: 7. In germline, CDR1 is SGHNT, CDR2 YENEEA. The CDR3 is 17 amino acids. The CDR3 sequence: CASSLFSGQGYTDTQYF. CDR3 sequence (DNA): TGTGCCAGCAGCTTATTCTCGGGACAGGGGTACACAGATACGCAGTATTTT.

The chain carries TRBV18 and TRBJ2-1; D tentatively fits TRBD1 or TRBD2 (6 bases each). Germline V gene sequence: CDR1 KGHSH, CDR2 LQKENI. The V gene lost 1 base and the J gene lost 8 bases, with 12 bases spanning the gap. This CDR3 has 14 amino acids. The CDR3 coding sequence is TGTGCCAGCTCACCACTAGGGGGGCAATATGAGCAGTTCTTC. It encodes CASSPLGGQYEQFF.

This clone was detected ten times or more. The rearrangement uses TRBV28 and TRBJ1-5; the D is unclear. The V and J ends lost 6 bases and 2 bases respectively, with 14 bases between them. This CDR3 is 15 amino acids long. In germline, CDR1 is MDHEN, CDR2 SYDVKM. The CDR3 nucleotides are TGTGCCAGCAGGTTCGGGCCACCCCGCAATCAGCCCCAGCATTTT. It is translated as CASRFGPPRNQPQHF. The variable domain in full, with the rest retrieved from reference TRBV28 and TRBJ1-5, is DVKVTQSSRYLVKRTGEKVFLECVQDMDHENMFWYRQDPGLGLRLIYFSYDVKMKEKGDIPEGYSVSREKKERFSLILESASTNQTSMYLCASRFGPPRNQPQHFGDGTRLSIL.

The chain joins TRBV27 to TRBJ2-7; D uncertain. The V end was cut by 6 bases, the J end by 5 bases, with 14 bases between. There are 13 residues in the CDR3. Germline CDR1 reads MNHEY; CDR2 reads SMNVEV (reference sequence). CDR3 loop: CASSLTPVHEQYF. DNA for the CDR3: TGTGCCAGCAGCCTAACGCCCGTTCACGAGCAGTACTTC.

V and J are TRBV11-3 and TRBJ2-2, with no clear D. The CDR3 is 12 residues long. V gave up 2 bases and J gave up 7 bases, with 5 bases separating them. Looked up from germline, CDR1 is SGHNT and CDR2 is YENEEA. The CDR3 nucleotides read TGTGCCAGCAGCTTACAAGGCGGGGAGCTGTTTTTT. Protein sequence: CASSLQGGELFF.

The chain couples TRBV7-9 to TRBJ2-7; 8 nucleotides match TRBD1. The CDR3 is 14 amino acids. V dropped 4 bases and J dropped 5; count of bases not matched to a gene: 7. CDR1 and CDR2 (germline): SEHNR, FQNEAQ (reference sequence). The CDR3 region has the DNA TGTGCCAGCAGCTCGCAGGACAGGGTGGACGAGCAGTACTTC. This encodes CASSSQDRVDEQYF.

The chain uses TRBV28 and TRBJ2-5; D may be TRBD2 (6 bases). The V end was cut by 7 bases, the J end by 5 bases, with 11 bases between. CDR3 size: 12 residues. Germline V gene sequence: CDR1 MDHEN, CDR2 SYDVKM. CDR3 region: CASTPGGETQYF. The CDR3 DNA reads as TGTGCCAGCACCCCAGGAGGGGAGACCCAGTACTTC. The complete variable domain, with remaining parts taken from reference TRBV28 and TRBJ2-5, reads DVKVTQSSRYLVKRTGEKVFLECVQDMDHENMFWYRQDPGLGLRLIYFSYDVKMKEKGDIPEGYSVSREKKERFSLILESASTNQTSMYLCASTPGGETQYFGPGTRLLVL.

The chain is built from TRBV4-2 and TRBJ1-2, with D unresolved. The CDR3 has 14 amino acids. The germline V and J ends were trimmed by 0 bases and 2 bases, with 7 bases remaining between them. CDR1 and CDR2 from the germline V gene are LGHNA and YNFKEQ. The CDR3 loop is CASSQEQQNYGYTF. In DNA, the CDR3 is TGTGCCAGCAGCCAAGAACAACAAAACTATGGCTACACCTTC.

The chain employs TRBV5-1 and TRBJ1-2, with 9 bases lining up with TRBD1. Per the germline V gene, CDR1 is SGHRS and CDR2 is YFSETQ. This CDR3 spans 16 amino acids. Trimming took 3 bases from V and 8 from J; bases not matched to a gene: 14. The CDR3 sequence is CASSSTGTGRKNGYTF. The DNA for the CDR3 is TGCGCCAGCAGCTCCACCGGGACAGGGAGGAAGAACGGCTACACCTTC.

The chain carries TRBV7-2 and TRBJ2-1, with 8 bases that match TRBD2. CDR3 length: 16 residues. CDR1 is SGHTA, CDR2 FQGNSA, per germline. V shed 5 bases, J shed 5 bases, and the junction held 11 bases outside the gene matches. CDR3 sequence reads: CASSSRPGLGDNEQFF. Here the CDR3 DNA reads TGTGCCAGCAGCAGCCGACCGGGACTAGGAGACAATGAGCAGTTCTTC.

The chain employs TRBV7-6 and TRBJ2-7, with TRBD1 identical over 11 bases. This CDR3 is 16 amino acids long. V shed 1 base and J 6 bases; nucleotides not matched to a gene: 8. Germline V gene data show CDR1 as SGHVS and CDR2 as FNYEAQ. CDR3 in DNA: TGTGCCAGCAGCTTAGTACCGGGGGACAGGGGGGGCGAGCAGTACTTC. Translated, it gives CASSLVPGDRGGEQYF.

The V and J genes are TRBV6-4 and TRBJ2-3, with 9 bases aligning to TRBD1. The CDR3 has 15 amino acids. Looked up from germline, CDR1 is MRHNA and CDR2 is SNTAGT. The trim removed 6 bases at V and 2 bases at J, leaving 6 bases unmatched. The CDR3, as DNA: TGTGCCAGCAGCTTACAGGGGGCCAACACAGATACGCAGTATTTT. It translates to CASSLQGANTDTQYF.

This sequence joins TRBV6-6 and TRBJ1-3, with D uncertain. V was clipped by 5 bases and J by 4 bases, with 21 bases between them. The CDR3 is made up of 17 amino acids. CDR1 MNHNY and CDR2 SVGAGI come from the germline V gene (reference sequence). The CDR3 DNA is TGTGCCAGCAGTCGGAACCATCCGGGTCTCCAAGGAAACACCATATATTTT. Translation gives CASSRNHPGLQGNTIYF.

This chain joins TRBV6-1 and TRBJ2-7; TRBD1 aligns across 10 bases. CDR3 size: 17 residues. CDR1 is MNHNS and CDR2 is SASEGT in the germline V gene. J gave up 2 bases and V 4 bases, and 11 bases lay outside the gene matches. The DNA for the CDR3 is TGTGCCAGCAGTGCCAGACAGGGGGCCCCGAGGCCCTACGAGCAGTACTTC. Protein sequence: CASSARQGAPRPYEQYF.

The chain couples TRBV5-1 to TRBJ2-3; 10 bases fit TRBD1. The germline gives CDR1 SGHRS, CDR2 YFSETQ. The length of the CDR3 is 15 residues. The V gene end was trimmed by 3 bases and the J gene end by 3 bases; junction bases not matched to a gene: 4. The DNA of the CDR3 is TGCGCCAGCAGCTACGGACAGGGGGGAACAGATACGCAGTATTTT. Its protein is CASSYGQGGTDTQYF.